A selection of T cell receptor beta chains follows, all from one sample in a study of memory CD4+ T cells and cytomegalovirus serostatus. TCRdb keeps only in-frame clones here, not all; method: immunoSEQ multiplex PCR. This table has around 25,000 clones, about 80% appearing once. Sequenced input: memory CD4+ T cells from blood. The receptors were gathered from an adult in good health and CMV-seronegative. CDR3s include the opening cysteine and the closing phenylalanine or tryptophan. Fields, in order: V gene, CDR3 protein.

>TRBV30
CAWGRGPGANVLTF
>TRBV4-2
CASSLQIPTDTSTDTQYF
>TRBV19
CASRSGGGETQYF
>TRBV12-5
CASGLVFTSGTYNEQFF
>TRBV5-4
CASSPDRADNSPLHF
>TRBV19
CASRLGPGQRKILANTGELFF
>TRBV19
CASSVGQGAGGYTF
>TRBV7-8
CASSLAPSGGALFF
>TRBV27
CASSHRGSGELFF
>TRBV7-2
CASSLQGTSTDTQYF
>TRBV19
CASSIDGRGLSYGYTF
>TRBV7-2
CASSWVAGSQETQYF
>TRBV29-1
CSVEDLRDRGGTF
>TRBV19
CASSIEEGGSYEQYF
>TRBV7-2
CASTPAAATNEKLFF
>TRBV10-3
CAISGQGSYEQYF
>TRBV7-8
CASSPSNQPQHF
>TRBV6-1
CASSPTGGALQPQHF
>TRBV28
CASRPSGSRTDTQYF
>TRBV5-4
CASSLNLVYEQYF
>TRBV5-1
CASTSRDRAEKLFF
>TRBV11-3
CASSLNTYNEQFF
>TRBV9
CASSPRTDIGEQYF
>TRBV19
CASSIGTGGIIYEQYF
>TRBV7-8
CASTLSGGQETQYF
>TRBV7-9
CASSLSGGSSGNTIYF
>TRBV7-6
CASSLRPGGLASTDTQYF
>TRBV21-1
CASSKAPPKGNSSQETQYF
>TRBV6-6
CASSRDSYNQPQHF
>TRBV5-4
CASSRGQLGEDTQYF
>TRBV7-2
CASSLGYRDYGYTF
>TRBV7-6
CASSSIVGGLDSYEQYF
>TRBV11-2
CASSGADTQYF
>TRBV28
CASSRTGYNYGYTF
>TRBV9
CASSVGGGGGSGELFF
>TRBV18
CASSPPNGVSYEQYF
>TRBV27
CASSLYGGTEAFF
>TRBV23-1
CASTRGTGEKLFF